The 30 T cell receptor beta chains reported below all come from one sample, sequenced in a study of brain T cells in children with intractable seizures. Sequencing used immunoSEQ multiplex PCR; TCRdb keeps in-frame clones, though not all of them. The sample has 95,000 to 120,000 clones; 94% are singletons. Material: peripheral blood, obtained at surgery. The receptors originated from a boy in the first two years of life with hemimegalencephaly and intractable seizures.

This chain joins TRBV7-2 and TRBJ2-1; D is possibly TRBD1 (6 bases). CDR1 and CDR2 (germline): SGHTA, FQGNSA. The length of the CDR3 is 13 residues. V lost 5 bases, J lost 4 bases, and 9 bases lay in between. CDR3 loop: CASSRTGYNEQFF. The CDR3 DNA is TGTGCCAGCAGCCGCACAGGGTACAATGAGCAGTTCTTC.

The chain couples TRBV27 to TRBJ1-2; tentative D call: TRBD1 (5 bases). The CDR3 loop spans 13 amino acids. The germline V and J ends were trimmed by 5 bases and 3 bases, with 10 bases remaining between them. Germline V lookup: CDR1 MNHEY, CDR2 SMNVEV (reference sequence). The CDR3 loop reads CASSRGGYYGYTF. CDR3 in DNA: TGTGCCAGCAGTCGGGGGGGGTACTATGGCTACACCTTC.

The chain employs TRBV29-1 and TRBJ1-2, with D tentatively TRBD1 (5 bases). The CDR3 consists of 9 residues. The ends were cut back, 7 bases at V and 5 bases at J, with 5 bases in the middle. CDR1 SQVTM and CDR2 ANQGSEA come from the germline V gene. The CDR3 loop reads CSAGYGYTF. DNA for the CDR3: TGCAGCGCAGGGTATGGCTACACCTTC.

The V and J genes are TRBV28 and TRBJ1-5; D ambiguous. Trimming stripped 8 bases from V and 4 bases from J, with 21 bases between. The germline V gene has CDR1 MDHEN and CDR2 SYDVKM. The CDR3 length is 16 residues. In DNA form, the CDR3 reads TGTGCCAGCTTCTCAGAAAGACTTTTACTTAATCAGCCCCAGCATTTT. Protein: CASFSERLLLNQPQHF.

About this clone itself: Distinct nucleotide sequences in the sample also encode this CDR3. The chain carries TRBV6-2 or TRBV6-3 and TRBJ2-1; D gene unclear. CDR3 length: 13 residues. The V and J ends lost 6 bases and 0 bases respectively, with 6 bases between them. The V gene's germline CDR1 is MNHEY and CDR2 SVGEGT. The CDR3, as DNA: TGTGCCAGCAGCCTGAGCTCCTACAATGAGCAGTTCTTC. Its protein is CASSLSSYNEQFF.

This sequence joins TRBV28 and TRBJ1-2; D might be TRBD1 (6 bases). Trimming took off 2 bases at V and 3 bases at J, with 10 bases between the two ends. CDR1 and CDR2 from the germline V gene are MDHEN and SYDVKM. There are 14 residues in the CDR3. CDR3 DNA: TGTGCCAGCAGTTTAGGAAGGGGGGACTATGGCTACACCTTC. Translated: CASSLGRGDYGYTF.

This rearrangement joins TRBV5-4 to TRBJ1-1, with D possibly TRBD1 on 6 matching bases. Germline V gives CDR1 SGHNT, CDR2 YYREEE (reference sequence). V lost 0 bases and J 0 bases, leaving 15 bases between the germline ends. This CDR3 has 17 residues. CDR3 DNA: TGTGCCAGCAGCTTGGGGGGAGGGGGACACCTGAACACTGAAGCTTTCTTT. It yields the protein CASSLGGGGHLNTEAFF.

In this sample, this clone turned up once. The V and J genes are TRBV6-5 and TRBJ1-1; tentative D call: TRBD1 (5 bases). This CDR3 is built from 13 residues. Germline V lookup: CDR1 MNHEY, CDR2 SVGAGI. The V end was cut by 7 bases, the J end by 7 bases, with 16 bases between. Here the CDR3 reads CASTTGPSGEAFF. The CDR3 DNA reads TGTGCCAGCACCACAGGACCCTCCGGTGAAGCTTTCTTT.

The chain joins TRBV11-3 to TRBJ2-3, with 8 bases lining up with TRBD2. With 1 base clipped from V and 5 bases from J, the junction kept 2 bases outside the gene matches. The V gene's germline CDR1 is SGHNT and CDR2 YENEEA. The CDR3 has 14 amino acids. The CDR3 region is CASSLGSGRDTQYF. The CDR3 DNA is TGTGCCAGCAGCTTAGGGAGCGGGAGAGATACGCAGTATTTT.

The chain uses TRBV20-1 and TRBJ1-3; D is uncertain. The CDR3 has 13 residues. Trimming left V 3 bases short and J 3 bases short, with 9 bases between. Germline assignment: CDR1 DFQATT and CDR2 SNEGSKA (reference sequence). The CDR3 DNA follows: TGCAGTGCTAGTGACGGATATGGAAACACCATATATTTT. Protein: CSASDGYGNTIYF.

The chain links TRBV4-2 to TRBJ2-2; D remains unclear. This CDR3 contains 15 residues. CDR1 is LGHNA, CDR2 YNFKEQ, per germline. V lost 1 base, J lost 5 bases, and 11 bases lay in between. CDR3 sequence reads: CASSQGVSRTGELFF. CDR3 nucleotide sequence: TGTGCCAGCAGCCAAGGGGTGTCCCGTACCGGGGAGCTGTTTTTT.

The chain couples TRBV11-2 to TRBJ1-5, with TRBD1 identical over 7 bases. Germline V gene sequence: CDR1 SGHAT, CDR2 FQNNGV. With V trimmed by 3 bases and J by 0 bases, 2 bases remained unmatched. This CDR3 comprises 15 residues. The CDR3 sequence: CASSLTGFSNQPQHF. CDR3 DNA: TGTGCCAGCAGCTTGACAGGGTTTAGCAATCAGCCCCAGCATTTT.

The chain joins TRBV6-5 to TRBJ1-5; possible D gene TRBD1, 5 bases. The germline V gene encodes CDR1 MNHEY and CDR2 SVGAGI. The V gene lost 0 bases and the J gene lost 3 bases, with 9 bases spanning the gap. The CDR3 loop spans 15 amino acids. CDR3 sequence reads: CASSYSGQNNQPQHF. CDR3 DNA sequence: TGTGCCAGCAGTTACTCGGGGCAAAACAATCAGCCCCAGCATTTT.

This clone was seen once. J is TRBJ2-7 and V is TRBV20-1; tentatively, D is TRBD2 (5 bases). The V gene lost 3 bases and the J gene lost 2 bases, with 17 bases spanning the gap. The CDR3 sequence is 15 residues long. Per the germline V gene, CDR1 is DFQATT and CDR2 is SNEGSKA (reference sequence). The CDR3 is CSASGPGPSPYEQYF. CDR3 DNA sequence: TGCAGTGCTAGTGGCCCCGGGCCTAGCCCCTACGAGCAGTACTTC.

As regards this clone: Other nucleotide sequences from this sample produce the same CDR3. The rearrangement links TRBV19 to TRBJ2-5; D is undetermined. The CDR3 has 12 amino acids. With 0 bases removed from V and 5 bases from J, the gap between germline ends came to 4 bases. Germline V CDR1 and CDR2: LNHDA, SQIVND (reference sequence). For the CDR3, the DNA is TGTGCCAGTAGTATAGACAGGGAGACCCAGTACTTC. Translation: CASSIDRETQYF.

The CDR3 DNA reads TGTGCCAGCAGTTACGGCACACTAAGGAATGAGCAGTTCTTC. This encodes CASSYGTLRNEQFF. V is TRBV6-2 or TRBV6-3 and J is TRBJ2-1; no clear D. CDR1 MNHEY and CDR2 SVGEGT come from the germline V gene. The germline V and J ends were trimmed by 2 bases and 7 bases, with 12 bases remaining between them. The CDR3 totals 14 residues.

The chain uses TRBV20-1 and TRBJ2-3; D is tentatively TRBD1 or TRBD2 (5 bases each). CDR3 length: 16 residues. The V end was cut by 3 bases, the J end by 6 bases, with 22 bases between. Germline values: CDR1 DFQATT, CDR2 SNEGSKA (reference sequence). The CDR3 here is CSASPLGEMPGDTQYF. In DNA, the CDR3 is TGCAGTGCTAGTCCCCTAGGGGAGATGCCGGGGGATACGCAGTATTTT.

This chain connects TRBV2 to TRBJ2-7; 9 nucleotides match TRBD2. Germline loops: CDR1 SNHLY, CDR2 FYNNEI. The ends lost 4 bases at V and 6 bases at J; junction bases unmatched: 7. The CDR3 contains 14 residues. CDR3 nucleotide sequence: TGTGCCAGCAGTGGACTAGCGGCCTACGGCGAGCAGTACTTC. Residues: CASSGLAAYGEQYF.

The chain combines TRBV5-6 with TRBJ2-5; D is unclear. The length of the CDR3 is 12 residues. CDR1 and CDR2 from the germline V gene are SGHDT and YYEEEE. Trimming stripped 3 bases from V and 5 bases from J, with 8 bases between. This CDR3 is CASSSPAETQYF. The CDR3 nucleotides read TGTGCCAGCAGCTCGCCTGCGGAGACCCAGTACTTC.

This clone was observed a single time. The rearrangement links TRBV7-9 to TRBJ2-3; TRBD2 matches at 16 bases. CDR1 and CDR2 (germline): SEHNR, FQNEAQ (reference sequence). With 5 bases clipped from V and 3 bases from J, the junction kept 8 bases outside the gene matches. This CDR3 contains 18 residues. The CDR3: CASSPGTSGRARTDTQYF. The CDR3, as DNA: TGTGCCAGCAGCCCCGGGACTAGCGGGAGGGCACGTACAGATACGCAGTATTTT. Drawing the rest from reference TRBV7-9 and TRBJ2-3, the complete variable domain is DTGVSQNPRHKITKRGQNVTFRCDPISEHNRLYWYRQTLGQGPEFLTYFQNEAQLEKSRLLSDRFSAERPKGSFSTLEIQRTEQGDSAMYLCASSPGTSGRARTDTQYFGPGTRLTVL.

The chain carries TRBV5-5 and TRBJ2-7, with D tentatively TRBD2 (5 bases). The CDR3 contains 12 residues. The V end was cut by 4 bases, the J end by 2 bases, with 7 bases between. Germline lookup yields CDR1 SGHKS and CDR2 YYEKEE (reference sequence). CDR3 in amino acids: CASSPGTYEQYF. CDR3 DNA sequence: TGTGCCAGCAGCCCGGGGACCTACGAGCAGTACTTC.

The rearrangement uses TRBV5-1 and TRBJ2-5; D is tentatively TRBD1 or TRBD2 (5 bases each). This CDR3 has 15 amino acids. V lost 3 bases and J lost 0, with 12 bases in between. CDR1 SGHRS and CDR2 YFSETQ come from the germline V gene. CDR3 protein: CASSWTLRDQETQYF. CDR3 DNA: TGCGCCAGCAGCTGGACACTGAGGGACCAAGAGACCCAGTACTTC.

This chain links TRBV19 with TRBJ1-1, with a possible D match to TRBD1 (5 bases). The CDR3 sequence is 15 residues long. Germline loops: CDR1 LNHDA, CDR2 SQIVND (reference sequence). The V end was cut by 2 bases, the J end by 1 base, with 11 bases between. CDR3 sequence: CASSIHGTPNTEAFF. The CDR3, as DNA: TGTGCCAGTAGTATACATGGGACCCCGAACACTGAAGCTTTCTTT.

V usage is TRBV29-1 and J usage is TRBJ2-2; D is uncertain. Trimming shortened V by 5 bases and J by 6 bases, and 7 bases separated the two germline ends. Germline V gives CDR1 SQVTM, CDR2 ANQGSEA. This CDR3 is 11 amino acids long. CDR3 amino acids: CSVYSSGELFF. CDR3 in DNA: TGCAGCGTTTACAGTTCCGGGGAGCTGTTTTTT.

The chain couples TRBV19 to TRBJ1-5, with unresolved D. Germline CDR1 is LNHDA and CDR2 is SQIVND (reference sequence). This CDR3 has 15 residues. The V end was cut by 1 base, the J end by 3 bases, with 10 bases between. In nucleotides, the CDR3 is TGTGCCAGTAGTATAGCCTCCCGGATCAATCAGCCCCAGCATTTT. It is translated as CASSIASRINQPQHF.

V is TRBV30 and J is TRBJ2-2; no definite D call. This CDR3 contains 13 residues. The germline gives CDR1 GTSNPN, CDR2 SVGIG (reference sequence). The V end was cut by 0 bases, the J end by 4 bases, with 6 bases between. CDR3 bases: TGTGCCTGGAGTGTCGTCCTCACCGGGGAGCTGTTTTTT. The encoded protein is CAWSVVLTGELFF.

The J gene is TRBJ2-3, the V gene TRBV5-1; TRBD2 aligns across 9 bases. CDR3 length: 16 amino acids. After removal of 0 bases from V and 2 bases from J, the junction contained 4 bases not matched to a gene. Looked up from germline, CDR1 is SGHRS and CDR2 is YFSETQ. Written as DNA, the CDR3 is TGCGCCAGCAGCTTGGAGGGACTAGCCCTCACAGATACGCAGTATTTT. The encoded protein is CASSLEGLALTDTQYF.

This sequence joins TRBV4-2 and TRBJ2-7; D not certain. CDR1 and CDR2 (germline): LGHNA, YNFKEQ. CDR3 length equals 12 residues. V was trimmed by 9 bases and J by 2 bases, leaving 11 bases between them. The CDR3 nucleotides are TGTGCCAGACATGACTTAGCCTACGAGCAGTACTTC. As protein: CARHDLAYEQYF.

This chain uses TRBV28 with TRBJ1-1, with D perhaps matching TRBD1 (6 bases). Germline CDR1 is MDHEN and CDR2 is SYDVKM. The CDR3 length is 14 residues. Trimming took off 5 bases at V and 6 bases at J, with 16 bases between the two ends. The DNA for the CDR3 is TGTGCCAGCAGTCCAGGACAGTCGAAGGCTGAAGCTTTCTTT. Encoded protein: CASSPGQSKAEAFF.

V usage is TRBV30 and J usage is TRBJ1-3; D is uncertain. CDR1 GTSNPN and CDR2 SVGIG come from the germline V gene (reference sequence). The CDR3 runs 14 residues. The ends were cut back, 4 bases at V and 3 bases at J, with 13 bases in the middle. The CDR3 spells CAWTKTPNGNTIYF. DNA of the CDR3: TGTGCCTGGACAAAAACCCCCAATGGAAACACCATATATTTT.